The TCR beta chain described here comes from a study of T cells in localized non-small cell lung cancer. The CDR3 consists of 15 residues. Germline V gives CDR1 MDHEN, CDR2 SYDVKM. Trimming took off 4 bases at V and 8 bases at J, with 17 bases between the two ends. Repertoires were generated with immunoSEQ multiplex PCR, while TCRdb's copy carries only in-frame clones and drops some. The sample has 2,500 or so clones, about 40% seen once; the top ten hold over 20%. This clone has only one observation. The J gene is TRBJ1-4, the V gene TRBV28; D may be TRBD1 (6 bases). Material: normal lung tissue next to the tumor, obtained before any cancer treatment. This clonotype was sampled from a woman between 40 and 69 years old with stage II squamous cell lung carcinoma. CDR3 bases: TGTGCCAGCAGTTCGGCGGGGGGCACTGGCGAAAAACTGTTTTTT. Translation: CASSSAGGTGEKLFF.